The rows below give T cell receptor beta chains drawn from one sample of a study of identical twins. TCRdb passed the 5' RACE reads through MiXCR, listing each CDR3 protein once. The sample has 1.5 million to 2 million distinct CDR3 sequences, about 30% seen once. Sequenced input: cord blood. Every receptor here comes from a newborn girl in good health. Each CDR3 is given with its conserved first and last residue. A D gene is named only where the DNA matches it firmly. Not every row has a clone size; where given, it reads once, few, many or a size class.

clone_size: few; j_call: TRBJ2-3; cdr3_length: 15; v_call: TRBV27; d_call: NA; cdr3_nt: TGTGCCAGCAGCCCCGGGGCGGGACGCACAGATACGCAGTATTTT; cdr3_aa: CASSPGAGRTDTQYF
clone_size: NA; j_call: TRBJ2-5; cdr3_length: 13; v_call: TRBV6-1; d_call: NA; cdr3_nt: TGTGCCAGCAGTGATGTTAGGGGAGAGACCCAGTACTTC; cdr3_aa: CASSDVRGETQYF
clone_size: few; j_call: TRBJ1-2; cdr3_length: 15; v_call: TRBV5-6; d_call: TRBD1; cdr3_nt: TGTGCCAGCAGCTCCCCGGGACAGTTTTTCTATGGCTACACCTTC; cdr3_aa: CASSSPGQFFYGYTF
clone_size: NA; j_call: TRBJ2-5; cdr3_length: 17; v_call: TRBV12-3/TRBV12-4; d_call: TRBD2; cdr3_nt: TGTGCCAGCAGTTTAGTGTTTGGGCTAGCGGCCCAAGAGACCCAGTACTTC; cdr3_aa: CASSLVFGLAAQETQYF
clone_size: few; j_call: TRBJ1-4; cdr3_length: 13; v_call: TRBV28; d_call: NA; cdr3_nt: TGTGCCAGCAGTCCTCTGGGCGCCTGGGGACTGTTTTTT; cdr3_aa: CASSPLGAWGLFF
clone_size: many; j_call: TRBJ1-2; cdr3_length: 14; v_call: TRBV4-2; d_call: NA; cdr3_nt: TGTGCCAGCAGCCAAGGTCCGGGGGCCTATGGCTACACCTTC; cdr3_aa: CASSQGPGAYGYTF
clone_size: NA; j_call: TRBJ2-7; cdr3_length: 14; v_call: TRBV2; d_call: NA; cdr3_nt: TGTGCCAGCAGTTCCACCGAGTGGTTTGTCGAGCAGTACTTC; cdr3_aa: CASSSTEWFVEQYF
clone_size: NA; j_call: TRBJ1-5; cdr3_length: 15; v_call: TRBV10-3; d_call: NA; cdr3_nt: TGTGCCATCAGTGAGTCGGTAGTCCGGGATCAGCCCCAGCATTTT; cdr3_aa: CAISESVVRDQPQHF
clone_size: few; j_call: TRBJ2-4; cdr3_length: 12; v_call: TRBV10-3; d_call: TRBD1; cdr3_nt: TGTGCCATCAGTGAGACAGGGGTGGAGCAGTACTTC; cdr3_aa: CAISETGVEQYF
clone_size: NA; j_call: TRBJ1-1; cdr3_length: 15; v_call: TRBV2; d_call: NA; cdr3_nt: TGTGCCAGCAGAGATTCCAAGGGCGGGTACACTGAAGCTTTCTTT; cdr3_aa: CASRDSKGGYTEAFF
clone_size: NA; j_call: TRBJ1-1; cdr3_length: 17; v_call: TRBV11-2; d_call: NA; cdr3_nt: TGTGCCAGCAGCTTAGCTCCTTTAGGGGCTATGAACACTGAAGCTTTCTTT; cdr3_aa: CASSLAPLGAMNTEAFF
clone_size: few; j_call: TRBJ1-2; cdr3_length: 15; v_call: TRBV4-2; d_call: NA; cdr3_nt: TGTGCCAGCAGCCAAGAGGGGAATGGGGGCTATGGCTACACCTTC; cdr3_aa: CASSQEGNGGYGYTF
clone_size: few; j_call: TRBJ2-1; cdr3_length: 13; v_call: TRBV20-1; d_call: TRBD1; cdr3_nt: TGCAGTGCTCGGCCAGGGGGCTACAATGAGCAGTTCTTC; cdr3_aa: CSARPGGYNEQFF
clone_size: NA; j_call: TRBJ2-1; cdr3_length: 15; v_call: TRBV20-1; d_call: NA; cdr3_nt: TGCAGTGCTAGAGAGGGTAGGGGGACTCAATATGAGCAGTTCTTC; cdr3_aa: CSAREGRGTQYEQFF
clone_size: NA; j_call: TRBJ2-2; cdr3_length: 14; v_call: TRBV5-1; d_call: TRBD1; cdr3_nt: TGCGCCAGCAGCTTGCAGGGGGCGGGCGGGGAGCTGTTTTTT; cdr3_aa: CASSLQGAGGELFF
clone_size: NA; j_call: TRBJ2-7; cdr3_length: 16; v_call: TRBV10-3; d_call: TRBD2; cdr3_nt: TGTGCCATCGGCCTAGCGGAAACTAGCTCCTACAATGAGCAGTACTTC; cdr3_aa: CAIGLAETSSYNEQYF
clone_size: few; j_call: TRBJ2-3; cdr3_length: 17; v_call: TRBV12-3/TRBV12-4; d_call: TRBD2; cdr3_nt: TGTGCCAGCAGTTCACTAGCGGGGGCAACTAGCACAGATACGCAGTATTTT; cdr3_aa: CASSSLAGATSTDTQYF
clone_size: NA; j_call: TRBJ2-3; cdr3_length: 16; v_call: TRBV9; d_call: NA; cdr3_nt: TGTGCCAGCAGCGTAGACGAGGAATTTCACACAGATACGCAGTATTTT; cdr3_aa: CASSVDEEFHTDTQYF
clone_size: NA; j_call: TRBJ2-7; cdr3_length: 16; v_call: TRBV3-1; d_call: TRBD2; cdr3_nt: TGTGCCAGCAGCCAAGCCGGACTAGCGCCGGTCTACGAGCAGTACTTC; cdr3_aa: CASSQAGLAPVYEQYF
clone_size: NA; j_call: TRBJ2-7; cdr3_length: 14; v_call: TRBV7-2; d_call: NA; cdr3_nt: TGTGCCAGCAGCTTACGGGCAGCCTACAATGAGCAGTACTTC; cdr3_aa: CASSLRAAYNEQYF
clone_size: few; j_call: TRBJ2-4; cdr3_length: 15; v_call: TRBV7-2; d_call: TRBD2; cdr3_nt: TGTGCCAGCAGCCCCGGGACTAGCGGGGGGAGGGAGCAGTACTTC; cdr3_aa: CASSPGTSGGREQYF
clone_size: NA; j_call: TRBJ1-6; cdr3_length: 17; v_call: TRBV5-1; d_call: NA; cdr3_nt: TGCGCCAGCAGCTCCAGGACAGCCGAAGGATATAATTCACCCCCCCACTTT; cdr3_aa: CASSSRTAEGYNSPPHF
clone_size: few; j_call: TRBJ2-1; cdr3_length: 14; v_call: TRBV3-1; d_call: NA; cdr3_nt: TGTGCCAGCAGCCACCCCAGGTCCTACAATGAGCAGTTCTTC; cdr3_aa: CASSHPRSYNEQFF
clone_size: many; j_call: TRBJ1-4; cdr3_length: 13; v_call: TRBV13; d_call: NA; cdr3_nt: TGTGCCAGCAGCTTAGACAGTAATGAAAAACTGTTTTTT; cdr3_aa: CASSLDSNEKLFF
clone_size: NA; j_call: TRBJ1-1; cdr3_length: 12; v_call: TRBV29-1; d_call: NA; cdr3_nt: TGCAGCGGAGGGGTAGGGGACACTGAAGCTTTCTTT; cdr3_aa: CSGGVGDTEAFF
clone_size: NA; j_call: TRBJ2-1; cdr3_length: 15; v_call: TRBV7-9; d_call: TRBD2; cdr3_nt: TGTGCCAGCAGCTTCTTGCCTAGCGGGGGGAATGAGCAGTTCTTC; cdr3_aa: CASSFLPSGGNEQFF
clone_size: NA; j_call: TRBJ1-2; cdr3_length: 10; v_call: TRBV20-1; d_call: NA; cdr3_nt: TGCAGTGCTAGGTCGGGTGGCTACACCTTC; cdr3_aa: CSARSGGYTF
clone_size: NA; j_call: TRBJ2-5; cdr3_length: 14; v_call: TRBV27; d_call: NA; cdr3_nt: TGTGCCAGCAGCTTCAACCAGAGACAAGAGACCCAGTACTTC; cdr3_aa: CASSFNQRQETQYF
clone_size: NA; j_call: TRBJ2-7; cdr3_length: 11; v_call: TRBV2; d_call: NA; cdr3_nt: TGTGCCAGCAGTATGTTGGACCAAACGTACTTC; cdr3_aa: CASSMLDQTYF
clone_size: few; j_call: TRBJ1-2; cdr3_length: 14; v_call: TRBV20-1; d_call: NA; cdr3_nt: TGCAGTGCTAGAGACTTGATTTATACCGGGGGCTACACCTTC; cdr3_aa: CSARDLIYTGGYTF
clone_size: once; j_call: TRBJ2-1; cdr3_length: 15; v_call: TRBV5-1; d_call: TRBD1; cdr3_nt: TGCGCCAGCAGCTTGGTAGGACAGGGGGCGAGTGAGCAGTTCTTC; cdr3_aa: CASSLVGQGASEQFF
clone_size: NA; j_call: TRBJ2-7; cdr3_length: 12; v_call: TRBV12-3/TRBV12-4; d_call: NA; cdr3_nt: TGTGCCAGCAACCGGGACGACAATGAGCAGTACTTC; cdr3_aa: CASNRDDNEQYF
clone_size: NA; j_call: TRBJ2-1; cdr3_length: 17; v_call: TRBV7-9; d_call: TRBD2; cdr3_nt: TGTGCCAGCAGCTTATCCCCAGCGGGAGGGTCCTACAATGAGCAGTTCTTC; cdr3_aa: CASSLSPAGGSYNEQFF
clone_size: NA; j_call: TRBJ1-3; cdr3_length: 16; v_call: TRBV27; d_call: NA; cdr3_nt: TGTGCCAGCAGTTTATCCGGCCTAGACTCTGGAAACACCATATATTTT; cdr3_aa: CASSLSGLDSGNTIYF
clone_size: NA; j_call: TRBJ2-4; cdr3_length: 17; v_call: TRBV3-1; d_call: TRBD2; cdr3_nt: TGTGCCAGCAGCCAAGTTACGGGCGGACTAGCGGTCTACGAGCGGTACTTC; cdr3_aa: CASSQVTGGLAVYERYF